This T cell receptor beta chain was identified during a study of type 1 regulatory T cells. The overall study: T-allo10 is a Tr1-enriched, alloantigen-specific CD4 T cell product made in vitro.

TCRdb reanalysed the reads using MiXCR and keeps one entry per CDR3 protein. The data hold approximately 97,000 distinct CDR3 sequences, with about 28% observed a single time. The CDR3 runs 15 residues. Germline CDR1 and CDR2: SGHDN and FVKESK. Trimming left V 4 bases short and J 3 bases short, with 16 bases between. The receptor comes from a human donor in good health. The specimen was CD4+ T cells, either the whole sample or a sorted fraction (not recorded which). The chain couples TRBV14 to TRBJ2-7, with D perhaps being TRBD1 or TRBD2 (5 bases each). The CDR3 bases are TGTGCCAGCAGCCTACGGGGCACCCTAAACTACGAGCAGTACTTC. The encoded protein is CASSLRGTLNYEQYF.